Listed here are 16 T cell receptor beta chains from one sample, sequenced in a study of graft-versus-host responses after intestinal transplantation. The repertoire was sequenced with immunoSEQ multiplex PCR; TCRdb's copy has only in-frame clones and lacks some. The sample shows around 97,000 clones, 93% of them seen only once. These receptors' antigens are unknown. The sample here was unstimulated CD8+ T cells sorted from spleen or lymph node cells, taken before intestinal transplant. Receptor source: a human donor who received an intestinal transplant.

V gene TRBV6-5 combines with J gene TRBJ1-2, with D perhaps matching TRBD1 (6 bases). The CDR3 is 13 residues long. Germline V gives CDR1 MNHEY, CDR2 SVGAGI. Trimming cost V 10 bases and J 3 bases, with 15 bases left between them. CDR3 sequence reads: CATTTGGYYGYTF. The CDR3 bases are TGTGCCACCACGACGGGGGGCTACTATGGCTACACCTTC.

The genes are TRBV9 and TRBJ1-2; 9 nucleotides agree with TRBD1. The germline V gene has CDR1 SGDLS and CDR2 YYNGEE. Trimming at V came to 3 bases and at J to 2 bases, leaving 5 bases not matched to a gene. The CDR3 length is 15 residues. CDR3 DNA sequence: TGTGCCAGCAGCGCCGCCGGGACAGGGAACTATGGCTACACCTTC. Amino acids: CASSAAGTGNYGYTF.

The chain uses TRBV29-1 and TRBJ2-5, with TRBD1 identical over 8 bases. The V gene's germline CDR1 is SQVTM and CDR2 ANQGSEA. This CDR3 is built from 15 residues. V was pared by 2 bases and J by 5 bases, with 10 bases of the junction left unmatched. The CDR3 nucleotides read TGCAGCGTTGAAAGTGGCAGGGGGCTTGAGGAGACCCAGTACTTC. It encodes CSVESGRGLEETQYF. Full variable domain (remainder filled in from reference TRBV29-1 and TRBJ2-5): SAVISQKPSRDICQRGTSLTIQCQVDSQVTMMFWYRQQPGQSLTLIATANQGSEATYESGFVIDKFPISRPNLTFSTLTVSNMSPEDSSIYLCSVESGRGLEETQYFGPGTRLLVL.

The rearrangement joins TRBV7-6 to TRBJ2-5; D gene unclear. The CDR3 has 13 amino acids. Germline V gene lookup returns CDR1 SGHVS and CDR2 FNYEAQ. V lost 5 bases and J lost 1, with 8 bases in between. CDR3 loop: CASSQQAQETQYF. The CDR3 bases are TGTGCCAGCAGCCAGCAGGCCCAAGAGACCCAGTACTTC.

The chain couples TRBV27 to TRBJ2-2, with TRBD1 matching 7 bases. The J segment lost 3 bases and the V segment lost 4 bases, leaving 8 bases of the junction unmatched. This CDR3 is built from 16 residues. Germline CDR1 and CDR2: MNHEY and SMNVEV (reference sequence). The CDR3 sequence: CASSSTGDRYTGELFF. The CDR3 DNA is TGTGCCAGCAGTTCTACAGGGGACCGTTACACCGGGGAGCTGTTTTTT.

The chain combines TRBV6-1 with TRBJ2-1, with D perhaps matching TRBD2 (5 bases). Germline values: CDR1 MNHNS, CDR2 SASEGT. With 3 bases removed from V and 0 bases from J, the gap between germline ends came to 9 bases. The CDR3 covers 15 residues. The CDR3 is CASSESGLSYNEQFF. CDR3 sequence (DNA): TGTGCCAGCAGTGAGAGCGGCCTCTCCTACAATGAGCAGTTCTTC.

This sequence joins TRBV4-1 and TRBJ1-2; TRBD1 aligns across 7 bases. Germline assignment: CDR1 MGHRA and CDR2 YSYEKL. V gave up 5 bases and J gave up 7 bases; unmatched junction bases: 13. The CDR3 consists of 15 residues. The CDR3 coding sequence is TGCGCCAGCAGCTACCCCGGGGAGGGGGCAGGTGGCTACACCTTC. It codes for CASSYPGEGAGGYTF.

The CDR3 loop is CASSSFESHPNTEAFF. The CDR3 DNA follows: TGTGCCAGCAGCTCCTTCGAATCCCACCCGAACACTGAAGCTTTCTTT. The chain carries TRBV7-9 and TRBJ1-1; D not resolved. CDR3 size: 16 residues. Germline CDR1 SEHNR, CDR2 FQNEAQ (reference sequence). Trimming removed 4 bases from V and 1 base from J, with 16 bases in between.

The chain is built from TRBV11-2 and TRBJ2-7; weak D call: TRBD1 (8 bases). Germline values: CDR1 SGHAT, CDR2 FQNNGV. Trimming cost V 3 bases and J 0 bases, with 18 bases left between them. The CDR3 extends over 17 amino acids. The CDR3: CASSFPSGDRRSYEQYF. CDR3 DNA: TGTGCCAGCAGCTTCCCCAGCGGGGACAGGCGCTCCTACGAGCAGTACTTC.

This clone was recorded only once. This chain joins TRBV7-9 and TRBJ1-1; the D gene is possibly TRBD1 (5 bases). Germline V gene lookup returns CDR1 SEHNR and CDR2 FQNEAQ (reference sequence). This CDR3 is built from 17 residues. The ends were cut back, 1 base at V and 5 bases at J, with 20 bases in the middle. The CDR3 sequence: CASSLGGGVLVGTEAFF. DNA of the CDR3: TGTGCCAGCAGCTTAGGCGGGGGGGTCCTGGTAGGAACTGAAGCTTTCTTT.

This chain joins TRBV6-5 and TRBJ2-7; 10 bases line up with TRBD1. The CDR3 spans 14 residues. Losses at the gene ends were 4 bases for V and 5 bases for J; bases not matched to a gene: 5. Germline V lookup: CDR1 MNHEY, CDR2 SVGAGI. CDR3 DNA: TGTGCCAGCAGTTCCGGGACAGGGGAAAACGAGCAGTACTTC. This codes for CASSSGTGENEQYF.

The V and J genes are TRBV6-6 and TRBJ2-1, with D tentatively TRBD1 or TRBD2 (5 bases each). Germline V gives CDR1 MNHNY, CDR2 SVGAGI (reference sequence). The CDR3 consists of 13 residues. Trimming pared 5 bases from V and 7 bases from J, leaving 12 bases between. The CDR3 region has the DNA TGTGCCAGCAGTCTCGGGACCGGAAATGAGCAGTTCTTC. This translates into CASSLGTGNEQFF.

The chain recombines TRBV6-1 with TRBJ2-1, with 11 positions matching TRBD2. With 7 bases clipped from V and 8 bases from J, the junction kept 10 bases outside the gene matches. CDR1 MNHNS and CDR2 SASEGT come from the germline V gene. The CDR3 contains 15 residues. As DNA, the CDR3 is TGTGCCAGCAAATTGACTAGCGGGGTAGGCTATGAGCAGTTCTTC. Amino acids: CASKLTSGVGYEQFF.

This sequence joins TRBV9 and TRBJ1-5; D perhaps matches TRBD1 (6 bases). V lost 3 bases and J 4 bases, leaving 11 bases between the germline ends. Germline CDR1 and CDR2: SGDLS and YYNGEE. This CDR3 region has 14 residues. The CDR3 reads CASSETGINQPQHF. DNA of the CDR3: TGTGCCAGCAGCGAGACAGGAATAAATCAGCCCCAGCATTTT.

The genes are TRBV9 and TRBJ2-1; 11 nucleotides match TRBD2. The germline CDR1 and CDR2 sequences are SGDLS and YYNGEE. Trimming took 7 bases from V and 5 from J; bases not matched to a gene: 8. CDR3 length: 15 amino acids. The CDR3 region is CASAPELAGDNEQFF. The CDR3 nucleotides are TGTGCCAGCGCTCCTGAACTAGCGGGGGACAATGAGCAGTTCTTC.

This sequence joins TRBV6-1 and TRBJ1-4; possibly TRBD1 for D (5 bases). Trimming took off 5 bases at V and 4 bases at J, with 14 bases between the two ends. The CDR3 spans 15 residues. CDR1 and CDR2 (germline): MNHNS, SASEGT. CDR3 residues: CASSQTGAFNEKLFF. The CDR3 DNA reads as TGTGCCAGCAGTCAAACAGGAGCCTTTAATGAAAAACTGTTTTTT.